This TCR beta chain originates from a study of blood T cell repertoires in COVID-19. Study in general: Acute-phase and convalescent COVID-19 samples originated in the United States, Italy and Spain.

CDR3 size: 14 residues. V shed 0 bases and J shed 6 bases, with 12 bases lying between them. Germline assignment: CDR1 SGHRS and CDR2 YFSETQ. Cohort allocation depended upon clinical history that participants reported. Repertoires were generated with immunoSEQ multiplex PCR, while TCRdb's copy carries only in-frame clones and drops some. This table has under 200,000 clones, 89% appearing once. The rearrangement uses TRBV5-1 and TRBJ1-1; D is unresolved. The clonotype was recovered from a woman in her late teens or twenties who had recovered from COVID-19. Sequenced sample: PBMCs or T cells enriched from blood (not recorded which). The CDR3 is CASSLVGDGAEAFF. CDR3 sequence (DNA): TGCGCCAGCAGCTTGGTCGGGGATGGGGCTGAAGCTTTCTTT.